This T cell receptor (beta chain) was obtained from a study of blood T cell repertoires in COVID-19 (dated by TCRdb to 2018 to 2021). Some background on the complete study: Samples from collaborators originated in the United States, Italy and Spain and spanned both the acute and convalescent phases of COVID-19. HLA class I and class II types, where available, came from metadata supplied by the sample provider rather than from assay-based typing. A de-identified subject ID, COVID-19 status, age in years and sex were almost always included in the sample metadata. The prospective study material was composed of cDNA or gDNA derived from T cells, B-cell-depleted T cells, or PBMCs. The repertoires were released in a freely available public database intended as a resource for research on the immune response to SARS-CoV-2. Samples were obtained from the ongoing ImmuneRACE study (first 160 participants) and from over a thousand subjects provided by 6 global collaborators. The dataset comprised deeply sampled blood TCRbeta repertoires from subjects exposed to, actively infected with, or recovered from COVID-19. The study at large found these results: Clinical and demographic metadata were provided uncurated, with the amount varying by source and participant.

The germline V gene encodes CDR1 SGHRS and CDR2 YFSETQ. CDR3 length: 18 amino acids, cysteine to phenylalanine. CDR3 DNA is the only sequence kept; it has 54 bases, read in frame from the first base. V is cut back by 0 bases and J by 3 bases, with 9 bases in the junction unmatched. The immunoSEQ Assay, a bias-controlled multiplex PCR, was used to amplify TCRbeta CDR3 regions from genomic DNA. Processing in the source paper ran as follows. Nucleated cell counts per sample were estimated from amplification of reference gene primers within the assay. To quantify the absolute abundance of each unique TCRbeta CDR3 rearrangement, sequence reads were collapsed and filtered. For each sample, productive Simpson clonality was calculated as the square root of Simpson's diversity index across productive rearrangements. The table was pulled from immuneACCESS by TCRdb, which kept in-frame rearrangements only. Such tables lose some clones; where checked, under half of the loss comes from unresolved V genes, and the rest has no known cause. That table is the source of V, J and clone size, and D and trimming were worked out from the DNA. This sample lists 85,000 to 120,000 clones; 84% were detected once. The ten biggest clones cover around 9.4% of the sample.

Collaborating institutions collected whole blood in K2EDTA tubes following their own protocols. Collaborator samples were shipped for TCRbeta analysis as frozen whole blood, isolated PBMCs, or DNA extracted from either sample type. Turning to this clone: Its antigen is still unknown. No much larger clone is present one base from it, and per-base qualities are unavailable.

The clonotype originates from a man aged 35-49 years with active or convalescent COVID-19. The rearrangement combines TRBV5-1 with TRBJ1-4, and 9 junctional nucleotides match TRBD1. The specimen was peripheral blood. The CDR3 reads CASSLGGTGTRANEKLFF. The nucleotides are TGCGCCAGCAGCTTGGGTGGGACAGGGACAAGGGCTAATGAAAAACTGTTTTTT. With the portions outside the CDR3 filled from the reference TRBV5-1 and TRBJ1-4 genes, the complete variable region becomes KAGVTQTPRYLIKTRGQQVTLSCSPISGHRSVSWYQQTPGQGLQFLFEYFSETQRNKGNFPGRFSGRQFSNSRSEMNVSTLELGDSALYLCASSLGGTGTRANEKLFFGSGTQLSVL.